This TCR beta chain was documented in a study of blood T cell repertoires in COVID-19. About the study: Sites across the United States, Italy and Spain contributed samples from acute and convalescent COVID-19. PBMCs, B-cell-depleted T cells, or T cells provided the cDNA or gDNA that made up the material.

Which cohort a participant joined came from the clinical history participants gave. Authors' data handling: Estimation of nucleated cell counts relied on the amplification of reference gene primers. The protocol was immunoSEQ multiplex PCR, while the TCRdb copy is restricted to in-frame clones and leaves out a portion. The DNA gave D and trimming, while V, J and clone size come from that table. This table holds 200,000 to 250,000 clones, 65% to 90% found once. The receptor comes from a woman aged 40 to 55 with acute COVID-19. Sequencing input: PBMCs or T cells enriched from blood (not recorded which).

The CDR3 DNA is TGTGCCAGCAGCTTGACTAGTTCTAACGAGCAGTACTTC. Amino acid sequence: CASSLTSSNEQYF. The chain uses TRBV7-2 and TRBJ2-7; D is perhaps TRBD2 (6 bases). Germline lookup yields CDR1 SGHTA and CDR2 FQGNSA. The CDR3 spans 13 residues. Trimming removed 3 bases from V and 5 bases from J, with 11 bases in between. Full variable domain (rest looked up from reference TRBV7-2 and TRBJ2-7): GAGVSQSPSNKVTEKGKDVELRCDPISGHTALYWYRQSLGQGLEFLIYFQGNSAPDKSGLPSDRFSAERTGGSVSTLTIQRTQQEDSAVYLCASSLTSSNEQYFGPGTRLTVT.